This T cell receptor (beta chain) was sequenced during a study of blood T cell repertoires in COVID-19. Study-level background: The analysed material was cDNA or gDNA that came from T cells, B-cell-depleted T cells, or PBMCs.

This CDR3 spans 13 amino acids. The V gene lost 1 base and the J gene lost 6 bases, with 8 bases spanning the gap. Looked up from germline, CDR1 is SGDLS and CDR2 is YYNGEE. Source study methods: By means of reference gene primer amplification, nucleated cell counts were estimated. Sequencing was performed with immunoSEQ multiplex PCR; in TCRdb, only in-frame clones are kept and a portion is missing. The V and J calls and clone size come from that table; D and trimming were worked out from the DNA. The top ten hold approximately 11% of the sample, which has some 180,000 clones, more than 80% seen once.

Sequencing input: peripheral blood. The chain has TRBV9 and TRBJ2-1; D possibly corresponds to TRBD1 (6 bases). This sequence was found in a woman aged 40 to 55 with COVID-19, enrolled during active disease. CDR3 residues: CASSVQGFNEQFF. CDR3 in DNA: TGTGCCAGCAGCGTACAGGGGTTCAATGAGCAGTTCTTC.